What follows describes a single TCR beta chain. Its antigen is not identified. This sample is drawn from a study of OX40 agonist ivuxolimab in advanced cancers. Overall study findings and caveats: More expanded clones were found, on average, in CD8+ than in CD4+ T cells.

Libraries were prepared by immunoSEQ multiplex PCR; TCRdb keeps only in-frame clonotypes and omits some of them. Here the sample spans about 92,000 clones, about 80% being singletons. The TCR originated in an adult with an advanced solid tumor such as melanoma, head and neck, liver or kidney cancer. This sample comprised CD4+ or CD8+ T cells sorted from blood, obtained in a trial of the OX40 agonist ivuxolimab.

The CDR3 loop is CASRDTEAFF. The CDR3 DNA sequence: TGTGCCAGCAGGGACACTGAAGCTTTCTTT. The rearrangement uses TRBV11-3 and TRBJ1-1; the D is unclear. V lost 6 bases and J lost 3, with 2 bases in between. The CDR3 has 10 residues. Germline loops: CDR1 SGHNT, CDR2 YENEEA. Filled out from reference TRBV11-3 and TRBJ1-1, the complete variable domain reads EAGVVQSPRYKIIEKKQPVAFWCNPISGHNTLYWYLQNLGQGPELLIRYENEEAVDDSQLPKDRFSAERLKGVDSTLKIQPAELGDSAVYLCASRDTEAFFGQGTRLTVV.